What follows are 24 T cell receptor beta chains derived from one specimen sequenced in a study of a mutant IDH1 vaccine in newly diagnosed glioma. The assay was immunoSEQ multiplex PCR, and TCRdb's table has in-frame clones only and misses some. The sample holds tens of thousands of clones, approximately 79% seen once. Time point described: baseline, week 1 (first vaccination visit). As for treatment: pre-vaccination baseline after standard-of-care therapy. The sample here was PBMCs, taken from a glioma patient treated with radiotherapy, temozolomide or both. The receptors here all came from a man in his fifties or sixties with glioma.

In its sample, this clone was seen once. The rearrangement uses TRBV19 and TRBJ2-7, with no clear D. CDR1 is LNHDA and CDR2 is SQIVND in the germline V gene (reference sequence). Deletions cut 3 bases from V and 5 bases from J, with 5 bases between. The CDR3 spans 11 residues. The CDR3 nucleotides are TGTGCCAGTAGTATTGAGGACGAGCAGTACTTC. This gives the protein CASSIEDEQYF.

J is TRBJ2-7 and V is TRBV5-1, with 9 bases that match TRBD1. Trimming cost V 3 bases and J 1 base; bases outside gene matches: 5. Germline assignment: CDR1 SGHRS and CDR2 YFSETQ. The CDR3 extends over 15 amino acids. For the CDR3, the DNA is TGCGCCAGCAGCTCCGGGACAGGGATGTCCTACGAGCAGTACTTC. This translates into CASSSGTGMSYEQYF.

CDR3: CASRPGQGRANEQFF. The CDR3 DNA is TGCGCCAGCAGGCCGGGACAGGGGAGGGCCAATGAGCAGTTCTTC. The chain joins TRBV5-1 to TRBJ2-1, with 10 bases aligning to TRBD1. This CDR3 region has 15 residues. J was trimmed by 6 bases and V by 5 bases; bases with no gene match: 8. Germline CDR1 SGHRS, CDR2 YFSETQ.

The table lists this clone with a count of one. This chain joins TRBV6-6 and TRBJ2-5, with 9 bases identical to TRBD1. The CDR3 runs 15 residues. Germline lookup yields CDR1 MNHNY and CDR2 SVGAGI (reference sequence). Trimming took 6 bases from V and 1 from J; bases not matched to a gene: 6. The CDR3 reads CASRTTGGTQETQYF. CDR3 sequence (DNA): TGTGCCAGCAGAACAACAGGGGGCACCCAAGAGACCCAGTACTTC.

This clone was seen more than once but under ten times. The rearrangement uses TRBV5-1 and TRBJ2-5, with 9 bases aligning to TRBD1. With 3 bases clipped from V and 4 bases from J, the junction kept 7 bases outside the gene matches. CDR3 length: 15 amino acids. Looked up from germline, CDR1 is SGHRS and CDR2 is YFSETQ. CDR3 coding DNA: TGCGCCAGCAGCTCCGGACAGGGGTATATAGAGACCCAGTACTTC. As protein: CASSSGQGYIETQYF.

This chain connects TRBV5-1 to TRBJ2-5; 15 bases map to TRBD2. In germline, CDR1 is SGHRS, CDR2 YFSETQ. The CDR3 is made up of 16 amino acids. The V segment lost 4 bases and the J segment 5 bases; nucleotides outside the gene matches: 6. The CDR3 bases are TGCGCCAGCAGCCGGACTAGCGGGGGGGCCTTCGAGACCCAGTACTTC. Amino acid sequence: CASSRTSGGAFETQYF. Full variable domain (rest looked up from reference TRBV5-1 and TRBJ2-5): KAGVTQTPRYLIKTRGQQVTLSCSPISGHRSVSWYQQTPGQGLQFLFEYFSETQRNKGNFPGRFSGRQFSNSRSEMNVSTLELGDSALYLCASSRTSGGAFETQYFGPGTRLLVL.

V and J are TRBV5-1 and TRBJ1-3, with TRBD1 identical over 7 bases. The CDR3 is 16 residues long. Germline CDR1 SGHRS, CDR2 YFSETQ. Unmatched junction bases numbered 7, after V lost 4 bases and J lost 0 bases. CDR3 amino acids: CASSTGTANSGNTIYF. CDR3 DNA: TGCGCCAGCAGCACGGGGACAGCTAACTCTGGAAACACCATATATTTT.

This rearrangement joins TRBV30 to TRBJ1-5, with unresolved D. The CDR3 totals 12 residues. Germline CDR1 GTSNPN, CDR2 SVGIG (reference sequence). V shed 3 bases and J shed 7 bases, with 10 bases lying between them. DNA for the CDR3: TGTGCCTGGAGCGGGGTAGGACAGCCCCAGCATTTT. It yields the protein CAWSGVGQPQHF.

The chain is built from TRBV10-2 and TRBJ2-1; 10 bases are a match to TRBD2. This CDR3 has 16 residues. Germline V CDR1 and CDR2: WSHSY, SAAADI. The ends lost 7 bases at V and 6 bases at J; junction bases unmatched: 12. The CDR3 DNA reads TGCGCCAGCACCCGCCCCCCCAGCGGGGGGGCCAATGAGCAGTTCTTC. Translated: CASTRPPSGGANEQFF.

The J gene is TRBJ1-4, the V gene TRBV9; TRBD1 matches at 9 bases. Germline V CDR1 and CDR2: SGDLS, YYNGEE. With V trimmed by 4 bases and J by 8 bases, 15 bases remained unmatched. CDR3 length: 17 residues. The CDR3 spells CASSPTGTGKWSEKLFF. CDR3 coding DNA: TGTGCCAGCAGCCCTACCGGGACAGGGAAGTGGAGCGAAAAACTGTTTTTT.

This clone has only a few counts. The V and J genes are TRBV30 and TRBJ1-1, with 9 bases lining up with TRBD1. From germline, CDR1 is GTSNPN and CDR2 SVGIG (reference sequence). This CDR3 is built from 14 residues. Trimming took 5 bases from V and 5 from J; bases not matched to a gene: 9. The CDR3 is CAWAAYRGRTEAFF. The DNA for the CDR3 is TGTGCCTGGGCCGCGTACAGGGGGCGTACTGAAGCTTTCTTT.

The CDR3 nucleotides read TGTGCCAGCAGTGAAAGGTCGGCAACTAATGAAAAACTGTTTTTT. This codes for CASSERSATNEKLFF. V gene TRBV2 combines with J gene TRBJ1-4; D unresolved. Deletions cut 2 bases from V and 0 bases from J, with 7 bases between. The germline V gene encodes CDR1 SNHLY and CDR2 FYNNEI. The CDR3 covers 15 residues.

V gene TRBV5-1 combines with J gene TRBJ1-1; TRBD1 is a possible D gene (6 bases). With 4 bases removed from V and 4 bases from J, the gap between germline ends came to 23 bases. Per the germline V gene, CDR1 is SGHRS and CDR2 is YFSETQ. The CDR3 is made up of 17 amino acids. The CDR3 region has the DNA TGCGCCAGCAGCCCCGAGGGGGGAGCCAACAGCGGCACTGAAGCTTTCTTT. It is translated as CASSPEGGANSGTEAFF.

V is TRBV5-1 and J is TRBJ1-1; TRBD1 aligns across 7 bases. Germline CDR1 is SGHRS and CDR2 is YFSETQ. The length of the CDR3 is 14 residues. V was pared by 4 bases and J by 5 bases, with 8 bases of the junction left unmatched. The CDR3 sequence: CASSDQGVGTEAFF. The CDR3 region has the DNA TGCGCCAGCAGCGATCAGGGGGTCGGTACTGAAGCTTTCTTT.

This clone showed up just once. The chain carries TRBV7-8 and TRBJ1-2; possible D gene TRBD1, 5 bases. V was clipped by 1 base and J by 7 bases, with 10 bases between them. The germline V gene encodes CDR1 SGHVS and CDR2 FQNEAQ. This CDR3 comprises 13 residues. CDR3 protein: CASSLGVGGGYTF. The CDR3 coding sequence is TGTGCCAGCAGCTTAGGGGTGGGGGGTGGCTACACCTTC.

The chain couples TRBV2 to TRBJ2-2, with D possibly matching TRBD2 (5 bases). V was pared by 7 bases and J by 4 bases, with 13 bases between. There are 14 residues in the CDR3. CDR1 and CDR2 (germline): SNHLY, FYNNEI. In nucleotides, the CDR3 is TGTGCCAGCACGGTCCGGACTGTCACCGGGGAGCTGTTTTTT. Translation: CASTVRTVTGELFF.

This clone is a singleton in its sample. The gene calls are TRBV5-4 and TRBJ1-1; D is ambiguous. V was pared by 2 bases and J by 10 bases, with 12 bases between. The germline V gene has CDR1 SGHNT and CDR2 YYREEE (reference sequence). The CDR3 consists of 12 residues. The DNA for the CDR3 is TGTGCCAGCAGCTTTGAGGAAGGATCAGCTTTCTTT. Its translation: CASSFEEGSAFF. Full variable domain (outside the CDR3, taken from reference TRBV5-4 and TRBJ1-1): ETGVTQSPTHLIKTRGQQVTLRCSSQSGHNTVSWYQQALGQGPQFIFQYYREEENGRGNFPPRFSGLQFPNYSSELNVNALELDDSALYLCASSFEEGSAFFGQGTRLTVV.

V usage is TRBV25-1 and J usage is TRBJ1-2; D remains unclear. The CDR3 extends over 14 amino acids. Germline CDR1 MGHDK, CDR2 SYGVNS. The V end lost 3 bases, the J end lost 4 bases, and 12 bases lay between the germline ends. The CDR3 reads CASSEHGIGYGYTF. In nucleotides, the CDR3 is TGTGCCAGCAGTGAGCACGGGATAGGCTATGGCTACACCTTC.

CDR3 protein: CASSYLQGLGEQFF. The CDR3 DNA is TGTGCCAGCAGTTACTTACAGGGATTAGGTGAGCAGTTCTTC. The chain couples TRBV6-5 to TRBJ2-1; a possible D gene is TRBD1 (6 bases). CDR3 size: 14 residues. V lost 1 base to trimming and J lost 9 bases, with 13 bases between them. The germline V gene has CDR1 MNHEY and CDR2 SVGAGI.

The chain uses TRBV6-5 and TRBJ2-2; D is ambiguous. V was shortened by 2 bases and J by 5 bases, with 9 bases between the two germline ends. Germline CDR1 MNHEY, CDR2 SVGAGI. This CDR3 has 14 amino acids. The CDR3 here is CASSYQRRTGELFF. The CDR3 nucleotides read TGTGCCAGCAGTTACCAGCGCCGTACCGGGGAGCTGTTTTTT.

The V call is TRBV30, the J call TRBJ1-2; D unresolved. The ends were cut back, 3 bases at V and 1 base at J, with 3 bases in the middle. The CDR3 runs to 11 residues. Germline V gene data show CDR1 as GTSNPN and CDR2 as SVGIG (reference sequence). The CDR3 sequence: CAWSLNYGYTF. CDR3 DNA: TGTGCCTGGAGCCTTAACTATGGCTACACCTTC. Full variable domain (remainder filled in from reference TRBV30 and TRBJ1-2): SQTIHQWPATLVQPVGSPLSLECTVEGTSNPNLYWYRQAAGRGLQLLFYSVGIGQISSEVPQNLSASRPQDRQFILSSKKLLLSDSGFYLCAWSLNYGYTFGSGTRLTVV.

The chain carries TRBV20-1 and TRBJ2-5; D remains unclear. The CDR3 covers 9 residues. V lost 5 bases to trimming and J lost 5 bases, with 3 bases between them. Germline loops: CDR1 DFQATT, CDR2 SNEGSKA (reference sequence). DNA for the CDR3: TGCAGTGCTGGGGAGACCCAGTACTTC. Amino acid sequence: CSAGETQYF.

The chain joins TRBV30 to TRBJ2-1; D unclear. Germline loops: CDR1 GTSNPN, CDR2 SVGIG (reference sequence). V gave up 5 bases and J gave up 10 bases, with 12 bases separating them. The CDR3 has 11 residues. CDR3 sequence (DNA): TGTGCCTGGGCCCGGTCTATGGAGCAGTTCTTC. It is translated as CAWARSMEQFF.

The chain employs TRBV5-1 and TRBJ1-2; 10 nucleotides match TRBD1. CDR1 is SGHRS, CDR2 YFSETQ, per germline. V gave up 0 bases and J gave up 8 bases; unmatched junction bases: 7. The CDR3 consists of 15 residues. As DNA, the CDR3 is TGCGCCAGCAGCTTGGCCACCGGGACAGGGGTAGGCTACACCTTC. This gives the protein CASSLATGTGVGYTF. The full variable domain, in which reference TRBV5-1 and TRBJ1-2 provide the parts outside the CDR3, is KAGVTQTPRYLIKTRGQQVTLSCSPISGHRSVSWYQQTPGQGLQFLFEYFSETQRNKGNFPGRFSGRQFSNSRSEMNVSTLELGDSALYLCASSLATGTGVGYTFGSGTRLTVV.